This T cell receptor (beta chain) was profiled in a study of blood T cell repertoires in COVID-19. Overall study: The samples span acute and convalescent COVID-19 from the United States, Italy and Spain. Sources were T cells, B-cell-depleted T cells, or PBMCs; the material itself was cDNA or gDNA.

TCRdb's table, derived via immunoSEQ multiplex PCR, lists solely in-frame clones and lacks some. The sample carries about 260,000 clones, around 80% recorded once. Germline V gives CDR1 MRHNA, CDR2 SNTAGT. This CDR3 region has 16 residues. The V gene end was trimmed by 8 bases and the J gene end by 8 bases; junction bases not matched to a gene: 15. The V call is TRBV6-4, the J call TRBJ2-1; 10 positions match TRBD2. The sequenced material came from peripheral blood. This receptor was taken from an elderly woman with acute or convalescent COVID-19. CDR3: CASSTSPSGSLYEQFF. The CDR3 bases are TGTGCCAGCTCAACCAGCCCTAGCGGGAGTCTCTATGAGCAGTTCTTC.